These 32 T cell receptor beta chains were sequenced from one sample in a study of type 1 and type 2 diabetes patients. Genomic DNA was the PCR template. A primer set of 30 forward and 13 reverse primers amplified the CDR3. One entry per CDR3 protein, called by TCRdb with MiXCR from the multiplex PCR reads. The sample holds 250,000 or so distinct CDR3 sequences, roughly 44% seen once. Sequenced sample: peripheral blood mononuclear cells (PBMCs). All receptors come from a man aged 18 to 29 with type 2 diabetes.

Note on this clonotype: One junction end disagrees with the germline gene, perhaps due to a read error. CDR3 sequence reads: CASIETAPRDGYAF. CDR3 bases: TGTGCCAGCATAGAGACAGCACCCAGGGATGGCTACGCCTTC. The chain uses TRBV2 and TRBJ1-2; a possible D gene is TRBD1 (5 bases). The CDR3 extends over 14 amino acids. From germline, CDR1 is SNHLY and CDR2 FYNNEI.

V and J are TRBV27 and TRBJ1-2, with 9 positions matching TRBD1. V was clipped by 3 bases and J by 7 bases; unmatched bases: 6. This CDR3 contains 14 residues. Per the germline V gene, CDR1 is MNHEY and CDR2 is SMNVEV (reference sequence). The DNA for the CDR3 is TGTGCCAGCAGTTTTACAGGGGGCGCATCTGGCTACACCTTC. Encoded protein: CASSFTGGASGYTF.

The chain employs TRBV5-4 and TRBJ2-5, with D perhaps matching TRBD1 (5 bases). V was cut by 4 bases and J by 1 base, with 14 bases left in between. Germline lookup yields CDR1 SGHNT and CDR2 YYREEE (reference sequence). The CDR3 runs 15 residues. CDR3 region: CASSAKFQGQETQYF. In DNA form, the CDR3 reads TGTGCCAGCAGCGCAAAATTTCAGGGCCAAGAGACCCAGTACTTC.

Only a few counts were recorded for this clonotype. The chain combines TRBV12-3 or TRBV12-4 with TRBJ2-5; perhaps TRBD2 as D (7 bases). The CDR3 runs 15 residues. V lost 7 bases, J lost 5 bases, and 20 bases lay in between. This CDR3 is CASTRAGDYRETQYF. CDR3 in DNA: TGTGCCAGCACACGGGCAGGGGACTACCGGGAGACCCAGTACTTC.

The chain links TRBV20-1 to TRBJ1-5; D perhaps matches TRBD1 (6 bases). V was cut by 3 bases and J by 5 bases, with 14 bases left in between. Per germline, CDR1 DFQATT and CDR2 SNEGSKA (reference sequence). There are 14 residues in the CDR3. The CDR3 region has the DNA TGCAGTGCTAGTCCGGGGGCCGTGGATCAGCCCCAGCATTTT. As protein: CSASPGAVDQPQHF.

There are a few counts of this clonotype. The chain combines TRBV4-3 with TRBJ1-2; D gene unclear. Germline lookup yields CDR1 LGHNA and CDR2 YSLEER. The CDR3 extends over 14 amino acids. V lost 1 base to trimming and J lost 3 bases, with 9 bases between them. CDR3 residues: CASSQGSSHYGYTF. The CDR3 DNA reads as TGCGCCAGCAGCCAAGGTTCATCTCACTATGGCTACACCTTC.

The J gene is TRBJ2-1, the V gene TRBV20-1, with 10 bases fitting TRBD2. The J segment lost 6 bases and the V segment lost 6 bases, leaving 5 bases of the junction unmatched. Germline assignment: CDR1 DFQATT and CDR2 SNEGSKA (reference sequence). The CDR3 totals 13 residues. The CDR3 here is CSAMGLARNEQFF. As DNA, the CDR3 is TGCAGTGCCATGGGACTAGCGCGCAATGAGCAGTTCTTC.

The rearrangement joins TRBV10-1 to TRBJ2-1; 16 positions agree with TRBD2. The ends lost 7 bases at V and 0 bases at J; junction bases unmatched: 6. The CDR3 extends over 18 amino acids. The germline gives CDR1 WNHNN, CDR2 SYGVQD (reference sequence). CDR3 DNA sequence: TGCGCCAGCACTGGGACTAGCGGGGGGGACAGCTCCTACAATGAGCAGTTCTTC. It encodes CASTGTSGGDSSYNEQFF.

In this sample, this clonotype turned up many times. V and J are TRBV15 and TRBJ1-1; 7 positions match TRBD1. With V trimmed by 4 bases and J by 5 bases, 7 bases remained unmatched. The CDR3 runs to 14 residues. Germline CDR1 reads LNHNV; CDR2 reads YYDKDF (reference sequence). CDR3 in DNA: TGTGCCACCAGCACCCGACAGGGCGGGACTGAAGCTTTCTTT. Translating it yields CATSTRQGGTEAFF. The whole variable domain, remainder taken from reference TRBV15 and TRBJ1-1, is DAMVIQNPRYQVTQFGKPVTLSCSQTLNHNVMYWYQQKSSQAPKLLFHYYDKDFNNEADTPDNFQSRRPNTSFCFLDIRSPGLGDTAMYLCATSTRQGGTEAFFGQGTRLTVV.

This chain connects TRBV6-6 to TRBJ1-1; D unresolved. This CDR3 is 13 amino acids long. The V and J ends lost 2 bases and 3 bases respectively, with 7 bases between them. Germline CDR1 MNHNY, CDR2 SVGAGI (reference sequence). Written as DNA, the CDR3 is TGTGCCAGCAGTTACCTGTTGGACACTGAAGCTTTCTTT. This sequence encodes CASSYLLDTEAFF.

This clonotype was observed a handful of times. The chain carries TRBV7-2 and TRBJ2-2; no clear D. The CDR3 has 14 residues. The germline CDR1 and CDR2 sequences are SGHTA and FQGNSA. Trimming shortened V by 3 bases and J by 6 bases, and 11 bases separated the two germline ends. The CDR3 here is CASSFTTQAGELFF. In DNA, the CDR3 is TGTGCCAGCAGCTTTACAACTCAGGCCGGGGAGCTGTTTTTT.

Details on this clonotype: One junction end does not reproduce the germline sequence, and a read error may be involved. The chain combines TRBV15 with TRBJ2-1; no definite D call. The CDR3 covers 12 residues. CDR1 is LNHNV and CDR2 is YYDKDF in the germline V gene (reference sequence). Here the CDR3 reads CATSSSYNEQSF. The CDR3 region has the DNA TGTGCCACCAGCAGCTCCTACAATGAGCAGTCCTTC.

This chain connects TRBV20-1 to TRBJ2-7; TRBD1 matches at 7 bases. The V and J ends lost 3 bases and 6 bases, in that order; junction bases with no gene match: 11. This CDR3 is 14 amino acids long. The V gene's germline CDR1 is DFQATT and CDR2 SNEGSKA (reference sequence). As DNA, the CDR3 is TGCAGTGCTAGTGGGGCAGGGGGTGGATCCGAGCAGTACTTC. It yields the protein CSASGAGGGSEQYF.

This chain links TRBV20-1 with TRBJ2-5, with D unclear. Trimming took off 6 bases at V and 8 bases at J, with 16 bases between the two ends. Germline V gene sequence: CDR1 DFQATT, CDR2 SNEGSKA (reference sequence). This CDR3 is built from 12 residues. This CDR3 is CSAHPTDETQYF. CDR3 nucleotide sequence: TGCAGTGCCCACCCTACTGATGAAACCCAGTACTTC.

The gene calls are TRBV7-2 and TRBJ1-1; D remains unclear. The germline CDR1 and CDR2 sequences are SGHTA and FQGNSA. V lost 4 bases to trimming and J lost 0 bases, with 12 bases between them. The CDR3 consists of 15 residues. CDR3 DNA sequence: TGTGCCAGCAGCTCAAAAGGTCAAATGAACACTGAAGCTTTCTTT. Protein: CASSSKGQMNTEAFF. Filled out from reference TRBV7-2 and TRBJ1-1, the complete variable domain reads GAGVSQSPSNKVTEKGKDVELRCDPISGHTALYWYRQSLGQGLEFLIYFQGNSAPDKSGLPSDRFSAERTGGSVSTLTIQRTQQEDSAVYLCASSSKGQMNTEAFFGQGTRLTVV.

The gene calls are TRBV14 and TRBJ1-3; 8 nucleotides align to TRBD1. The CDR3 covers 15 residues. J lost 4 bases, V lost 4 bases, and 6 bases had no gene match. Per germline, CDR1 SGHDN and CDR2 FVKESK. The chain's CDR3 is CASSPYRGSGNTIYF. CDR3 in DNA: TGTGCCAGCAGCCCTTACAGGGGGTCCGGAAACACCATATATTTT. Filled out from reference TRBV14 and TRBJ1-3, the complete variable domain reads EAGVTQFPSHSVIEKGQTVTLRCDPISGHDNLYWYRRVMGKEIKFLLHFVKESKQDESGMPNNRFLAERTGGTYSTLKVQPAELEDSGVYFCASSPYRGSGNTIYFGEGSWLTVV.

The V and J genes are TRBV7-2 and TRBJ2-3, with TRBD2 matching 13 bases. Germline trimming cut 4 bases from V and 4 bases from J; bases unmatched to any gene: 11. Per germline, CDR1 SGHTA and CDR2 FQGNSA. This CDR3 has 18 amino acids. This CDR3 is CASSSAGLAGNGADTQYF. The CDR3 DNA follows: TGTGCCAGCAGCTCTGCGGGACTAGCGGGAAACGGGGCAGATACGCAGTATTTT.

In this sample, this clonotype turned up a few times. This chain joins TRBV13 and TRBJ2-5; a weak D match, TRBD2 (6 bases). Germline V lookup: CDR1 PRHDT, CDR2 FYEKMQ (reference sequence). V was cut by 0 bases and J by 5 bases, with 13 bases left in between. This CDR3 contains 15 residues. This chain's CDR3 is CASSLGRGKGETQYF. The DNA of the CDR3 is TGTGCCAGCAGCTTAGGACGGGGGAAGGGGGAGACCCAGTACTTC.

The CDR3 is CASSPDRGNPEQYF. CDR3 sequence (DNA): TGTGCCAGCAGCCCAGACAGGGGAAATCCCGAGCAGTACTTC. The V call is TRBV19, the J call TRBJ2-7; 8 bases map to TRBD1. The V gene end was trimmed by 9 bases and the J gene end by 6 bases; junction bases not matched to a gene: 13. Germline assignment: CDR1 LNHDA and CDR2 SQIVND (reference sequence). This CDR3 region has 14 residues.

The chain is built from TRBV6-1 and TRBJ2-7; D is perhaps TRBD2 (7 bases). CDR3 length: 14 residues. The germline gives CDR1 MNHNS, CDR2 SASEGT. V dropped 4 bases and J dropped 5 bases, with 15 bases sitting between them. This CDR3 reads CASSAIGGGDEQYF. The CDR3 coding sequence is TGTGCCAGCAGTGCAATAGGAGGGGGGGACGAGCAGTACTTC.

The chain uses TRBV7-3 and TRBJ1-1; D ambiguous. Trimming took 4 bases from V and 5 from J, leaving 11 bases between them. This CDR3 has 13 residues. Germline CDR1 is SGHTA and CDR2 is FQGTGA. CDR3 sequence reads: CASSSGSLTEAFF. Here the CDR3 DNA reads TGTGCCAGCAGCTCCGGCAGTCTAACTGAAGCTTTCTTT.

This chain links TRBV2 with TRBJ2-2; maybe TRBD1 (6 bases). Germline V gene data show CDR1 as SNHLY and CDR2 as FYNNEI. This CDR3 has 15 amino acids. V was trimmed by 6 bases and J by 7 bases, leaving 18 bases between them. This chain's CDR3 is CASSFATRGYGELFF. The CDR3 nucleotides read TGTGCCAGCAGCTTCGCCACCAGGGGTTACGGGGAGCTGTTTTTT.

This clonotype was recorded many times. V usage is TRBV14 and J usage is TRBJ2-5; a possible D gene is TRBD1 (5 bases). V gave up 1 base and J gave up 4 bases, with 7 bases separating them. Germline lookup yields CDR1 SGHDN and CDR2 FVKESK. The CDR3 runs to 13 residues. CDR3 nucleotides: TGTGCCAGCAGCCAAGGGGGCGGAGAGACCCAGTACTTC. Translation: CASSQGGGETQYF.

There are a few counts of this clonotype. The gene calls are TRBV20-1 and TRBJ2-3; D ambiguous. Between the trimmed V and J ends, which lost 5 bases and 0 bases, there was a span of 12 bases. This CDR3 region has 14 residues. The V gene's germline CDR1 is DFQATT and CDR2 SNEGSKA (reference sequence). The CDR3 reads CSADSRRSTDTQYF. CDR3 coding DNA: TGCAGTGCTGATTCTAGGCGAAGCACAGATACGCAGTATTTT.

This clonotype showed up many times. The chain combines TRBV7-2 with TRBJ1-6; D is possibly TRBD1 (6 bases). Looked up from germline, CDR1 is SGHTA and CDR2 is FQGNSA. The V gene lost 3 bases and the J gene lost 8 bases, with 11 bases spanning the gap. The CDR3 is 14 residues long. The CDR3 loop reads CASSFKAGDSPLHF. The CDR3 nucleotides are TGTGCCAGCAGCTTTAAGGCAGGGGATTCACCCCTCCACTTT.

This clonotype was counted between two and nine times. J is TRBJ1-1 and V is TRBV20-1; perhaps TRBD1 as D (6 bases). Trimming removed 6 bases from V and 3 bases from J, with 8 bases in between. This CDR3 has 11 residues. CDR1 and CDR2 (germline): DFQATT, SNEGSKA (reference sequence). The CDR3 is CSANRDTEAFF. CDR3 DNA: TGCAGTGCCAACAGGGACACTGAAGCTTTCTTT.

This clonotype was detected only a few times. This chain connects TRBV7-2 to TRBJ2-2, with D uncertain. The CDR3 is 14 residues long. Trimming stripped 3 bases from V and 3 bases from J, with 8 bases between. Per the germline V gene, CDR1 is SGHTA and CDR2 is FQGNSA. The CDR3 protein is CASSLSEDTGELFF. CDR3 bases: TGTGCCAGCAGCTTGAGCGAGGACACCGGGGAGCTGTTTTTT. The whole variable domain, filled in from reference TRBV7-2 and TRBJ2-2, reads GAGVSQSPSNKVTEKGKDVELRCDPISGHTALYWYRQSLGQGLEFLIYFQGNSAPDKSGLPSDRFSAERTGGSVSTLTIQRTQQEDSAVYLCASSLSEDTGELFFGEGSRLTVL.

CDR3 nucleotides: TGTGCCAGCAGTGGAACGATGAACACTGAAGCTTTCTTT. Translation gives CASSGTMNTEAFF. The V and J genes are TRBV2 and TRBJ1-1, with D uncertain. The CDR3 spans 13 residues. Per the germline V gene, CDR1 is SNHLY and CDR2 is FYNNEI. V dropped 4 bases and J dropped 0 bases, with 6 bases sitting between them.

V gene TRBV12-3 or TRBV12-4 combines with J gene TRBJ2-7; D perhaps matches TRBD1 (6 bases). Trimming took off 1 base at V and 3 bases at J, with 7 bases between the two ends. The CDR3 is 13 amino acids. The CDR3 nucleotides read TGTGCCAGCAGTTTAGACAGGGTCTACGAGCAGTACTTC. Translated: CASSLDRVYEQYF.

This chain links TRBV9 with TRBJ1-1; perhaps TRBD1 as D (6 bases). Germline CDR1 SGDLS, CDR2 YYNGEE. This CDR3 contains 12 residues. With 3 bases removed from V and 8 bases from J, the gap between germline ends came to 11 bases. This CDR3 is CASSAVQGEAFF. CDR3 DNA sequence: TGTGCCAGCAGCGCAGTACAGGGAGAAGCTTTCTTT. Full variable domain (outside the CDR3, taken from reference TRBV9 and TRBJ1-1): DSGVTQTPKHLITATGQRVTLRCSPRSGDLSVYWYQQSLDQGLQFLIQYYNGEERAKGNILERFSAQQFPDLHSELNLSSLELGDSALYFCASSAVQGEAFFGQGTRLTVV.

This chain uses TRBV12-3 or TRBV12-4 with TRBJ2-3; D is unresolved. Trimming stripped 5 bases from V and 6 bases from J, with 12 bases between. The CDR3 spans 13 residues. CDR3 nucleotide sequence: TGTGCCAGCAGTCGCTTGATCCCCGATACGCAGTATTTT. Translation: CASSRLIPDTQYF.

To note about this clonotype: One end of the junction fails to match germline, which may point to a read error. This sequence joins TRBV27 and TRBJ2-1, with 11 nucleotides matching TRBD1. The V gene's germline CDR1 is MNHEY and CDR2 SMNVEV (reference sequence). This CDR3 comprises 15 residues. The CDR3: CVSRIRDRGYNEQFF. The DNA for the CDR3 is TGTGTCAGCAGAATTCGGGACAGGGGGTACAATGAGCAGTTCTTC.